The 16 T cell receptor beta chains below come from one sample, sequenced in a study of CDR3 diversity in severe acne. TCRdb processed the PCR reads anew with MiXCR; each CDR3 protein has one entry. Among over 100,000 distinct CDR3 sequences listed, around 53% were seen once. Sample: blood. These receptors all come from a male donor with acne.

This clonotype was counted between two and nine times. This chain joins TRBV24-1 and TRBJ2-7; 10 nucleotides align to TRBD1. The CDR3 covers 14 residues. CDR1 is KGHDR, CDR2 SFDVKD, per germline. J gave up 2 bases and V 4 bases, and 1 base lay outside the gene matches. The CDR3 is CATSEGQGAYEQYF. The CDR3 bases are TGTGCCACCAGTGAAGGACAGGGGGCCTACGAGCAGTACTTC.

This clonotype was counted only a few times. The J gene is TRBJ2-5, the V gene TRBV29-1, with D tentatively TRBD2 (6 bases). The CDR3 has 16 residues. V lost 4 bases and J lost 5, with 23 bases in between. Germline V gene data show CDR1 as SQVTM and CDR2 as ANQGSEA. The CDR3 DNA is TGCAGCGTTGGGCGTGGGACTCTAACTGCCCGGGAGACCCAGTACTTC. Its translation is CSVGRGTLTARETQYF.

The chain uses TRBV15 and TRBJ1-2; D possibly corresponds to TRBD1 (5 bases). CDR1 and CDR2 from the germline V gene are LNHNV and YYDKDF (reference sequence). This CDR3 comprises 12 residues. Trimming pared 5 bases from V and 8 bases from J, leaving 12 bases between. The CDR3 sequence is CATSVGDGGYTF. In nucleotides, the CDR3 is TGTGCCACCAGCGTAGGGGACGGCGGCTACACCTTC.

This clonotype was picked up many times. The chain combines TRBV6-2 or TRBV6-3 with TRBJ1-6, with a weak D call TRBD1 (5 bases). Trimming removed 0 bases from V and 14 bases from J, with 14 bases in between. The length of the CDR3 is 14 residues. Germline values: CDR1 MNHEY, CDR2 SVGEGT. CDR3 sequence reads: CASSYSSGHPTLHF. Written as DNA, the CDR3 is TGTGCCAGCAGTTACTCGTCCGGACACCCAACCCTCCACTTT.

As regards this clonotype: An end of the junction differs from the germline gene, which may be a read error. This chain connects TRBV15 to TRBJ2-1; D might be TRBD2 (5 bases). CDR3 length: 17 residues. Germline V CDR1 and CDR2: LNHNV, YYDKDF (reference sequence). The CDR3 protein is CATSSGLVGNPLNEQSF. Written as DNA, the CDR3 is TGTGCCACCAGCAGTGGATTGGTCGGGAACCCTCTCAATGAGCAGTCCTTC.

The V gene is TRBV6-6, the J gene TRBJ2-3, with D maybe TRBD2 (5 bases). CDR1 and CDR2 from the germline V gene are MNHNY and SVGAGI (reference sequence). The ends were cut back, 7 bases at V and 4 bases at J, with 18 bases in the middle. The CDR3 contains 15 residues. CDR3 in amino acids: CASTLTREGPDTQYF. Here the CDR3 DNA reads TGTGCCAGCACCCTGACGAGGGAAGGTCCAGATACGCAGTATTTT.

To note about this clonotype: With a much larger clone just one base away, this may be a read error. The J gene is TRBJ2-5, the V gene TRBV10-3, with D tentatively TRBD1 or TRBD2 (5 bases each). Trimming shortened V by 4 bases and J by 4 bases, and 16 bases separated the two germline ends. Germline V gene lookup returns CDR1 ENHRY and CDR2 SYGVKD. The CDR3 covers 15 residues. The CDR3 sequence is CAISVSHGGRETQYF. The CDR3, as DNA: TGTGCCATCAGTGTTTCTCATGGGGGACGAGAGACCCAGTACTTC.

This clonotype was found a few times. The chain couples TRBV7-9 to TRBJ1-4; TRBD1 matches 7 bases. Germline loops: CDR1 SEHNR, CDR2 FQNEAQ (reference sequence). The J segment lost 13 bases and the V segment lost 6 bases, leaving 8 bases of the junction unmatched. The CDR3 covers 12 residues. The CDR3 coding sequence is TGTGCCAGCAGGGAGGGAGGGGGCCCACTGTTTTTT. It is translated as CASREGGGPLFF.

This chain uses TRBV20-1 with TRBJ2-3; 9 bases agree with TRBD2. The CDR3 runs to 16 residues. Germline values: CDR1 DFQATT, CDR2 SNEGSKA (reference sequence). V lost 0 bases to trimming and J lost 11 bases; unmatched junction nucleotides: 15. The CDR3 nucleotides are TGCAGTGCTAGAGATTGGCGGGAGGGAGGGTACAATGAGCAGTATTTT. It yields the protein CSARDWREGGYNEQYF.

The CDR3 bases are TGTGCCAGCAGTGGGGGACAGACCAATCAGCCCCAGCATTTT. Its protein product is CASSGGQTNQPQHF. The chain carries TRBV6-6 and TRBJ1-5, with 7 bases matching TRBD1. V trimming: 5 bases; J trimming: 3 bases; junction bases outside the gene matches: 4. The CDR3 loop spans 14 amino acids. The germline CDR1 and CDR2 sequences are MNHNY and SVGAGI (reference sequence).

This clonotype came up many times. The rearrangement uses TRBV7-6 and TRBJ2-5; 7 nucleotides align to TRBD2. Germline V gene data show CDR1 as SGHVS and CDR2 as FNYEAQ. V lost 4 bases to trimming and J lost 5 bases; unmatched junction nucleotides: 7. The CDR3 has 14 residues. In DNA, the CDR3 is TGTGCCAGCAGCTGGACTAGAGAAGGCGAGACCCAGTACTTC. Protein sequence: CASSWTREGETQYF.

The chain has TRBV12-3 or TRBV12-4 and TRBJ2-5, with 9 bases that match TRBD2. The CDR3 has 16 amino acids. Germline trimming cut 6 bases from V and 4 bases from J; bases unmatched to any gene: 12. As DNA, the CDR3 is TGTGCCAGCAGCCCATGGCTAGCGGGGCTTTTAGAGACCCAGTACTTC. This translates into CASSPWLAGLLETQYF.

The CDR3 is CASSFGVDGYTF. CDR3 bases: TGTGCCAGCAGTTTCGGTGTTGATGGCTACACCTTC. The genes are TRBV28 and TRBJ1-2; D unresolved. The CDR3 consists of 12 residues. From germline, CDR1 is MDHEN and CDR2 SYDVKM. The V and J ends lost 3 bases and 6 bases respectively, with 8 bases between them.

The gene calls are TRBV20-1 and TRBJ1-4; D unresolved. Germline V gives CDR1 DFQATT, CDR2 SNEGSKA (reference sequence). The CDR3 is 13 amino acids. V lost 3 bases to trimming and J lost 5 bases, with 10 bases between them. Here the CDR3 reads CSARTKENEKLFF. The CDR3 nucleotides are TGCAGTGCTAGGACGAAAGAAAATGAAAAACTGTTTTTT.

About this clonotype: Possible read error: a much larger clone is one base away. The chain employs TRBV6-4 and TRBJ2-3; TRBD1 might be the D (5 bases). Germline CDR1 MRHNA, CDR2 SNTAGT. This CDR3 comprises 14 residues. Here the CDR3 reads CASSEGADTDTRYF. Here the CDR3 DNA reads TGTGCCAGCAGTGAAGGGGCGGACACAGATACGCGGTATTTT.

The gene calls are TRBV6-2 or TRBV6-3 and TRBJ1-2; TRBD1 matches 8 bases. The CDR3 runs to 15 residues. Germline CDR1 and CDR2: MNHEY and SVGEGT. The ends lost 6 bases at V and 5 bases at J; junction bases unmatched: 11. CDR3 sequence reads: CASSFPGQGRYGYTF. CDR3 coding DNA: TGTGCCAGCAGCTTTCCCGGACAGGGAAGATATGGCTACACCTTC.